Here is one T cell receptor (beta chain) with its context. V was clipped by 2 bases and J by 6 bases; unmatched bases: 5. Germline V gene lookup returns CDR1 SGHDT and CDR2 YYEEEE. This CDR3 contains 14 residues. The sample originates from a study of blood T cell repertoires in COVID-19. Across the whole study: Italy, Spain and the United States were the sources of the convalescent and acute COVID-19 samples. T cells, B-cell-depleted T cells, or PBMCs provided the cDNA or gDNA that served as material.

The table came from immunoSEQ multiplex PCR; TCRdb's copy has only in-frame clones and leaves some out. The sample holds roughly 410,000 clones, about 90% seen once. Recruited during active infection, patients (from Seattle) were subsequently followed longitudinally. The clonotype was recovered from a woman aged 60-70 years with COVID-19, enrolled during active disease. The sample taken for sequencing was peripheral blood. The V gene is TRBV5-6, the J gene TRBJ1-2; TRBD1 matches 9 bases. CDR3 loop: CASSLRDRVDGYTF. The CDR3 coding sequence is TGTGCCAGCAGCTTAAGGGACAGGGTGGATGGCTACACCTTC.